Listed below are T cell receptor beta chains from one sample, sequenced in a study of cytomegalovirus exposure and HLA in healthy donors. The protocol was immunoSEQ multiplex PCR, while the TCRdb copy is restricted to in-frame clones and leaves out a portion. The repertoire consists of approximately 100,000 clones, with roughly three quarters occurring once and the leading ten covering over 3.5%. The sequenced material came from PBMCs. These receptors all come from a man aged 40-49 years in good health and CMV-seronegative. The CDR3 runs from the conserved cysteine through the conserved F or W. A D gene is named only where the DNA matches it firmly. Clone size appears in some rows only: once, few, many, or a class for an expanded clone.

abundance	d_gene	v_gene	j_gene	CDR3nt	CDR3aa
-	-	TRBV6-5	TRBJ1-1	TGTGCCAGCAGTTCCGGGGGAGCCATGAACACTGAAGCTTTCTTT	CASSSGGAMNTEAFF
-	TRBD2	TRBV7-9	TRBJ2-1	TGTGCCAGCAGCTTAGGTGGCGGGGGGGCCTTCCATGAGCAGTTCTTC	CASSLGGGGAFHEQFF
-	TRBD2	TRBV11-2	TRBJ2-3	TGTGCCAGCAGCTTAGGTATCGGGACTAGCGGGGATACGCAGTATTTT	CASSLGIGTSGDTQYF
-	TRBD2	TRBV27	TRBJ2-7	TGTGCCAGCAGTCCACCGACGGGGGGTCAGCCCCACGAGCAGTACTTC	CASSPPTGGQPHEQYF
-	-	TRBV19	TRBJ1-5	TGTGCCACCCAGGCCCGGCAGGGGCTCTATAGCAATCAGCCCCAGCATTTT	CATQARQGLYSNQPQHF
-	-	TRBV4-2	TRBJ1-1	TGTGCCAGCAGCCCCCGACAGCAAACTATGAACACTGAAGCTTTCTTT	CASSPRQQTMNTEAFF
-	-	TRBV11-3	TRBJ2-3	TGTGCCAGCAGCTTAGGGTCGGCGGCGCAGTATTTT	CASSLGSAAQYF
-	-	TRBV30	TRBJ2-1	TGTGCCTGGGGTCTACAGGGTTTAAATGAGCAGTTCTTC	CAWGLQGLNEQFF
-	-	TRBV5-1	TRBJ2-5	TGCGCCAGCAGCTTGGATGGGCAGGGAGAGACCCAGTACTTC	CASSLDGQGETQYF
few	-	TRBV12-5	TRBJ1-1	TGTGCTAGTGCCCGGGAGAACACTGAAGCTTTCTTT	CASARENTEAFF
-	-	TRBV11-1	TRBJ2-1	TGTGCCAGCAGCCCGAGCGGGCCCACACACAATGAGCAGTTCTTC	CASSPSGPTHNEQFF
-	TRBD1	TRBV6-1	TRBJ1-2	TGTGCCAGCAGATCGGGACAGGGGGATCGAGATGGCTACACCTTC	CASRSGQGDRDGYTF
-	TRBD2	TRBV4-2	TRBJ2-1	TGTGCCAGCAGCCAAGTTAGCGGGGGGGCCCTCTCCTACAATGAGCAGTTCTTC	CASSQVSGGALSYNEQFF
-	TRBD1	TRBV14	TRBJ2-4	TGTGCCAGCAGCTACGGGACAGGGAGTCTGGGCATTCAGTACTTC	CASSYGTGSLGIQYF
-	-	TRBV7-8	TRBJ1-1	TGTGCCAGCACGGGGGGGGGTCCTGAAGCTTTCTTT	CASTGGGPEAFF
-	-	TRBV13	TRBJ2-7	TGTGCCAGCAGCTTAGGCGGCGGGCAGCACTACGAGCAGTACTTC	CASSLGGGQHYEQYF
-	TRBD1	TRBV30	TRBJ1-1	TGTGCCTGGAGCCCACCGGGACAGAAGTTCACTGAAGCTTTCTTT	CAWSPPGQKFTEAFF
-	-	TRBV7-8	TRBJ1-1	TGTGCCAGCAGCTTAGTCGGGACAAACACTGAAGCTTTCTTT	CASSLVGTNTEAFF
-	-	TRBV7-9	TRBJ2-7	TGTTCCAGCAGCTTAGGCGGCAGGGCGCAGCAGTACTTC	CSSSLGGRAQQYF
-	-	TRBV7-2	TRBJ2-2	TGTGCCAGCAGCTTCATAGGGGCAGGGGTGGCCGGGGAGCTGTTTTTT	CASSFIGAGVAGELFF
-	-	TRBV6-5	TRBJ2-1	TGTGCCAGCAGTTCACTCTATGAGCAGTTCTTC	CASSSLYEQFF
-	-	TRBV29-1	TRBJ2-3	TGCAGCGTTCCCAGAACCCCCAGGGCAAACGAATATAGCACAGATACGCAGTATTTT	CSVPRTPRANEYSTDTQYF